These 5 T cell receptor beta chains were all obtained from the same sample, sequenced in a study of T cells in Graves' hyperthyroidism and ophthalmopathy. Using RNA transcripts as the source, TCR beta CDR3 regions were amplified. Primed by the HTBI set, a first-round RT-PCR was run on the TCR CDR3. TCRdb re-analysed the multiplex PCR reads in MiXCR, keeping a single row per CDR3 protein. Of 300,000 to 450,000 distinct CDR3 sequences in the sample, more than 11% were seen once. The sequencing sample was made of blood. These receptors all stem from a woman aged 55-69 years with Graves' hyperthyroidism.

V and J are TRBV3-1 and TRBJ1-1; D gene uncertain. Looked up from germline, CDR1 is LGHDT and CDR2 is YNNKEL (reference sequence). The CDR3 totals 12 residues. Trimming removed 0 bases at V and 6 bases at J, with 5 bases between. This CDR3 is CASSQEVSEAFF. CDR3 coding DNA: TGTGCCAGCAGCCAAGAGGTCTCTGAAGCTTTCTTT. Combining the CDR3 with reference TRBV3-1 and TRBJ1-1 gives the whole variable domain DTAVSQTPKYLVTQMGNDKSIKCEQNLGHDTMYWYKQDSKKFLKIMFSYNNKELIINETVPNRFSPKSPDKAHLNLHINSLELGDSAVYFCASSQEVSEAFFGQGTRLTVV.

The V call is TRBV28, the J call TRBJ2-7; 8 bases fit TRBD2. V trimming: 8 bases; J trimming: 5 bases; junction bases outside the gene matches: 11. CDR3 length: 14 residues. The V gene's germline CDR1 is MDHEN and CDR2 SYDVKM. The CDR3 DNA reads TGTGCCAGCCGGGGAGCGGGAGTACCCCACGAGCAGTACTTC. Encoded protein: CASRGAGVPHEQYF. Based on the CDR3 plus reference TRBV28 and TRBJ2-7, the full variable domain is DVKVTQSSRYLVKRTGEKVFLECVQDMDHENMFWYRQDPGLGLRLIYFSYDVKMKEKGDIPEGYSVSREKKERFSLILESASTNQTSMYLCASRGAGVPHEQYFGPGTRLTVT.

The chain employs TRBV20-1 and TRBJ2-5, with D unresolved. CDR3 length: 12 residues. Between the trimmed V and J ends, which lost 3 bases and 0 bases, there was a span of 5 bases. Germline assignment: CDR1 DFQATT and CDR2 SNEGSKA (reference sequence). CDR3 residues: CSASGYQETQYF. CDR3 DNA: TGCAGTGCTAGCGGGTACCAAGAGACCCAGTACTTC.

Concerning this clonotype: A single base separates this from a much larger clone, so it may be a read error. The chain links TRBV30 to TRBJ2-5, with D uncertain. Germline V gene lookup returns CDR1 GTSNPN and CDR2 SVGIG (reference sequence). The CDR3 is made up of 11 amino acids. CDR3 amino acids: CPWSSRETQYF. In DNA, the CDR3 is TGTCCCTGGAGTTCTAGGGAGACCCAGTACTTC.

This chain uses TRBV12-3 or TRBV12-4 with TRBJ2-3; 11 bases agree with TRBD2. V was pared by 5 bases and J by 4 bases, with 17 bases of the junction left unmatched. The length of the CDR3 is 19 residues. This chain's CDR3 is CASSRQFPTSGEPADTQYF. The DNA for the CDR3 is TGTGCCAGCAGTAGGCAATTTCCGACTAGCGGGGAGCCAGCAGATACGCAGTATTTT.